Presented here are 12 T cell receptor beta chains from one specimen sequenced in a study of neurological immune-mediated disorders. Noted time point: longitudinal time-point 2. One entry per CDR3 protein results from TCRdb running MiXCR on the 5' RACE reads. The sample records roughly 45,000 distinct CDR3 sequences, around 14% being singletons. The material sequenced was PBMCs. The receptors derive from a male donor with HTLV-1-associated myelopathy (HAM/TSP).

This clonotype was detected ten times or more. The CDR3 nucleotides are TGTGCCAGCAGCTTACTCTTGAACACCGGGGAGCTGTTTTTT. Protein product: CASSLLLNTGELFF. The V gene is TRBV7-3, the J gene TRBJ2-2; no clear D gene. Germline CDR1 and CDR2: SGHTA and FQGTGA. This CDR3 is built from 14 residues. Trimming shortened V by 2 bases and J by 1 base, and 5 bases separated the two germline ends.

Turning to this clonotype: This may stem from a read error, because a much larger clone lies one nucleotide away. The chain employs TRBV2 and TRBJ2-7; D not certain. CDR3 size: 12 residues. The germline gives CDR1 SNHLY, CDR2 FYNNEI. The chain's CDR3 is CASSEFPYGQYF. CDR3 in DNA: TGTGCCAGCAGTGAATTTCCCTACGGGCAGTACTTC. The full variable domain, rest sourced from reference TRBV2 and TRBJ2-7, is EPEVTQTPSHQVTQMGQEVILRCVPISNHLYFYWYRQILGQKVEFLVSFYNNEISEKSEIFDDQFSVERPDGSNFTLKIRSTKLEDSAMYFCASSEFPYGQYFGPGTRLTVT.

The genes are TRBV12-3 or TRBV12-4 and TRBJ2-7; D may be TRBD1 (6 bases). This CDR3 is built from 13 residues. Deletions cut 7 bases from V and 6 bases from J, with 16 bases between. The CDR3: CASTPGVRGEQYF. CDR3 nucleotides: TGTGCCAGCACCCCAGGGGTTCGGGGCGAGCAGTACTTC.

This clonotype was observed at least ten times. The V and J genes are TRBV20-1 and TRBJ2-5; D uncertain. This CDR3 spans 15 amino acids. V lost 6 bases to trimming and J lost 4 bases, with 21 bases between them. The germline V gene encodes CDR1 DFQATT and CDR2 SNEGSKA (reference sequence). The CDR3 DNA is TGCAGTGCCCCCGGTTATGGCCTGAAGAGAGAGACCCAGTACTTC. It encodes CSAPGYGLKRETQYF.

This clonotype was detected many times. This chain joins TRBV5-1 and TRBJ2-3; D may be TRBD2 (6 bases). This CDR3 has 17 residues. Per the germline V gene, CDR1 is SGHRS and CDR2 is YFSETQ. With 4 bases removed from V and 4 bases from J, the gap between germline ends came to 22 bases. CDR3 loop: CASSPRVWGGRSDTQYF. The CDR3 nucleotides read TGCGCCAGCAGCCCACGCGTTTGGGGAGGAAGGTCAGATACGCAGTATTTT.

The table lists this clonotype with many counts. J is TRBJ1-5 and V is TRBV2; 7 positions match TRBD1. The CDR3 is 15 residues long. Germline V lookup: CDR1 SNHLY, CDR2 FYNNEI. J lost 4 bases, V lost 2 bases, and 5 bases had no gene match. The CDR3 protein is CASSEPRGTNQPQHF. The CDR3 DNA reads as TGTGCCAGCAGTGAACCCAGGGGGACTAATCAGCCCCAGCATTTT.

This clonotype was counted at least ten times. The chain is built from TRBV28 and TRBJ2-7; D is possibly TRBD2 (6 bases). Trimming removed 8 bases from V and 2 bases from J, with 13 bases in between. The CDR3 extends over 13 amino acids. Germline loops: CDR1 MDHEN, CDR2 SYDVKM. The CDR3 region has the DNA TGTGCCAGCCTGGGACTTGGGCCCTACGAGCAGTACTTC. Its translation: CASLGLGPYEQYF. Using reference TRBV28 and TRBJ2-7 for the parts outside the CDR3, the full variable domain is DVKVTQSSRYLVKRTGEKVFLECVQDMDHENMFWYRQDPGLGLRLIYFSYDVKMKEKGDIPEGYSVSREKKERFSLILESASTNQTSMYLCASLGLGPYEQYFGPGTRLTVT.

This clonotype came up many times. This chain links TRBV5-1 with TRBJ1-2; D is ambiguous. V lost 4 bases, J lost 3 bases, and 7 bases lay in between. This CDR3 is 12 amino acids long. CDR1 and CDR2 from the germline V gene are SGHRS and YFSETQ. CDR3 coding DNA: TGCGCCAGCAGCCTCCCGGACTATGGCTACACCTTC. Translated: CASSLPDYGYTF.

This clonotype has ten or more counts. This chain joins TRBV28 and TRBJ2-2; the match to TRBD2 covers 7 bases. Germline V lookup: CDR1 MDHEN, CDR2 SYDVKM. The CDR3 spans 16 residues. Losses at the gene ends were 5 bases for V and 2 bases for J; bases not matched to a gene: 8. CDR3 DNA sequence: TGTGCCAGCAGTATACCGGGACTAACTAACACCGGGGAGCTGTTTTTT. The encoded protein is CASSIPGLTNTGELFF.

In this sample, this clonotype turned up many times. The chain recombines TRBV20-1 with TRBJ2-3; 12 bases align to TRBD2. Per germline, CDR1 DFQATT and CDR2 SNEGSKA (reference sequence). J was trimmed by 1 base and V by 4 bases; bases with no gene match: 6. The CDR3 totals 16 residues. CDR3 DNA: TGCAGTGCTACCGCGACTAGCGGGGGACGCACAGATACGCAGTATTTT. This codes for CSATATSGGRTDTQYF.

This clonotype occurred many times. The V gene is TRBV12-3 or TRBV12-4, the J gene TRBJ2-5; the D is unclear. V was trimmed by 3 bases and J by 5 bases, leaving 10 bases between them. This CDR3 has 13 residues. The CDR3 bases are TGTGCCAGCAGTTTTGCGGAAAAGGAGACCCAGTACTTC. It encodes CASSFAEKETQYF.

In its sample, this clonotype was seen a few times. CDR3 in amino acids: CSVENTGELFF. The CDR3 nucleotides are TGCAGCGTTGAGAACACCGGGGAGCTGTTTTTT. The V and J genes are TRBV29-1 and TRBJ2-2; D is undetermined. CDR3 length: 11 residues. Trimming cost V 3 bases and J 1 base, with 0 bases left between them. CDR1 and CDR2 from the germline V gene are SQVTM and ANQGSEA.